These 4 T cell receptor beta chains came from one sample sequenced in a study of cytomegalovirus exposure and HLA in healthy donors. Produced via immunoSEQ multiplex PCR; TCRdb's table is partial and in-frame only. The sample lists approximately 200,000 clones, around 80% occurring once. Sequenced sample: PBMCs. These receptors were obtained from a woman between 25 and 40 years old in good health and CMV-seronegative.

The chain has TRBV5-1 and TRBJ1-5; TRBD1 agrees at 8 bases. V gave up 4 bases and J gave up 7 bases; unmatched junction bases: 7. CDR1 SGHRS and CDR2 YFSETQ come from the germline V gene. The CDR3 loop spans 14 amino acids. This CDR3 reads CASSTGQGNQPQHF. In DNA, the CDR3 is TGCGCCAGCAGCACCGGACAGGGTAACCAGCCCCAGCATTTT.

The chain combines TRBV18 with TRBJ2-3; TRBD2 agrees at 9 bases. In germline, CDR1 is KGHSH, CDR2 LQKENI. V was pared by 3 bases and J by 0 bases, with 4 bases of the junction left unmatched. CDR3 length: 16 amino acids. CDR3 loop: CASSPSAGGSTDTQYF. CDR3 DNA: TGTGCCAGCTCACCCTCTGCGGGAGGGAGCACAGATACGCAGTATTTT.

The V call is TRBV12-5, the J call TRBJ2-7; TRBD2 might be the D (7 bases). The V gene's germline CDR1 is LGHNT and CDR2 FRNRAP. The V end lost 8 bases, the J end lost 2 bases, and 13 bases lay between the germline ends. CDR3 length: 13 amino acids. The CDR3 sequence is CASSAGAPYEQYF. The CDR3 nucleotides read TGTGCTAGTAGTGCGGGGGCTCCCTACGAGCAGTACTTC. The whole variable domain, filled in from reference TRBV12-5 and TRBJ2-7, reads DARVTQTPRHKVTEMGQEVTMRCQPILGHNTVFWYRQTMMQGLELLAYFRNRAPLDDSGMPKDRFSAEMPDATLATLKIQPSEPRDSAVYFCASSAGAPYEQYFGPGTRLTVT.

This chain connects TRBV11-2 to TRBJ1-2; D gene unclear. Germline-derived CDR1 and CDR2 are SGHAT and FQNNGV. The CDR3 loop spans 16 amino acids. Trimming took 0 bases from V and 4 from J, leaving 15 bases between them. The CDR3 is CASSLDYFDAAYGYTF. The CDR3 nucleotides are TGTGCCAGCAGCTTAGATTATTTCGACGCGGCCTATGGCTACACCTTC. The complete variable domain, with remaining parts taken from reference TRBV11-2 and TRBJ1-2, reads EAGVAQSPRYKIIEKRQSVAFWCNPISGHATLYWYQQILGQGPKLLIQFQNNGVVDDSQLPKDRFSAERLKGVDSTLKIQPAKLEDSAVYLCASSLDYFDAAYGYTFGSGTRLTVV.